The clone carrying this TCR beta chain has a handful of counts. This entry belongs to a study of blood T cell repertoires in COVID-19. Study-wide context: Italy, Spain and the United States were the sources of the convalescent and acute COVID-19 samples. T cells, B-cell-depleted T cells, or PBMCs provided the cDNA or gDNA that served as material.

Repertoires were generated with immunoSEQ multiplex PCR, while TCRdb's copy carries only in-frame clones and drops some. The data contain 300,000 to 450,000 clones, around 87% of them singletons. The CDR3 has 14 amino acids. V lost 4 bases and J lost 2, with 14 bases in between. Germline V gene data show CDR1 as GTSNPN and CDR2 as SVGIG (reference sequence). This TCR was recovered from a human donor in a cohort sampled during active COVID-19. J is TRBJ1-2 and V is TRBV30; D possibly corresponds to TRBD1 (5 bases). Specimen: peripheral blood. Here the CDR3 DNA reads TGTGCCTGGAAACCAGGGCGAGAAAACTATGGCTACACCTTC. It yields the protein CAWKPGRENYGYTF.